The source of this T cell receptor (beta chain) is a study of cytomegalovirus exposure and HLA in healthy donors. Regarding the study as a whole: The analysis excluded some indistinguishable V segments, including TRBV6-2 and TRBV6-3.

The CDR3 runs 14 residues. Germline-derived CDR1 and CDR2 are LNHNV and YYDKDF (reference sequence). V dropped 5 bases and J dropped 2 bases, with 13 bases sitting between them. PCR used 60 Vbeta primers and 13 Jbeta primers. This table comes from immunoSEQ multiplex PCR, and its TCRdb copy is limited to in-frame clones, with some not included. In the table there are about 120,000 clones, around 81% of which are singletons. Details on this clone: Its antigen is not identified.

The specimen was PBMCs. The chain joins TRBV15 to TRBJ2-7; a possible D gene is TRBD2 (5 bases). The TCR was taken from a woman aged 40 to 50 in good health and CMV-seronegative. The CDR3 loop reads CATSLTITAYEQYF. Here the CDR3 DNA reads TGTGCCACCAGCCTGACTATTACTGCCTACGAGCAGTACTTC.